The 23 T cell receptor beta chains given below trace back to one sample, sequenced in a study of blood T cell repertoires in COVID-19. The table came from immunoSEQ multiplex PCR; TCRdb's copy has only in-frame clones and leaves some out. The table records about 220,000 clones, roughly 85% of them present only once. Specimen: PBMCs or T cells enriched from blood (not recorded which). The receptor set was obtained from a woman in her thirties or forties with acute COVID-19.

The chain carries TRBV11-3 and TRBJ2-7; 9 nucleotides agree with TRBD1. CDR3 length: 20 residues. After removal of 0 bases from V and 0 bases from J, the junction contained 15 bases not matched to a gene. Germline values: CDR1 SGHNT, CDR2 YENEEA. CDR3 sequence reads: CASSLEALEDRGSSSYEQYF. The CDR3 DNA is TGTGCCAGCAGCTTAGAGGCCTTAGAGGACAGGGGATCGAGCTCCTACGAGCAGTACTTC.

In nucleotides, the CDR3 is TGTGCCAGCAGTTATGAAGGGAGCTATAATTCACCCCTCCACTTT. Its protein product is CASSYEGSYNSPLHF. The chain employs TRBV6-2 or TRBV6-3 and TRBJ1-6; unclear D gene. V lost 3 bases, J lost 3 bases, and 9 bases lay in between. The CDR3 is 15 residues long. From germline, CDR1 is MNHEY and CDR2 SVGEGT.

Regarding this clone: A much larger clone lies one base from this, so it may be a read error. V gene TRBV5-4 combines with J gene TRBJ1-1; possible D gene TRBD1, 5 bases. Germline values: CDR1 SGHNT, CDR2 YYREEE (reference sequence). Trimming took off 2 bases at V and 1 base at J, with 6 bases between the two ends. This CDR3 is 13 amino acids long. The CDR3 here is CASSLQENTEAFF. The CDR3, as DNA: TGTGCCAGCAGCTTACAGGAGAACACTGAAGCTTTCTTT.

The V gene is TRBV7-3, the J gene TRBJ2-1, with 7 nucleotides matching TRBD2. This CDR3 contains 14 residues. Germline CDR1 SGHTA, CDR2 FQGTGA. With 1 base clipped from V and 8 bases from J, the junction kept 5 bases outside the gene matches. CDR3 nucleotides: TGTGCCAGCAGCTTAAGGACTAGGGATCATGAGCAGTTCTTC. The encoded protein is CASSLRTRDHEQFF.

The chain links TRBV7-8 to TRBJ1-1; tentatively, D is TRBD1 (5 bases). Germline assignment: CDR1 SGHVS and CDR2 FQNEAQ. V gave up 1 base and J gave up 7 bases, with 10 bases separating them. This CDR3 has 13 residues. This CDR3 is CASSLVRQSEAFF. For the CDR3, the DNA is TGTGCCAGCAGCTTAGTAAGACAGAGTGAAGCTTTCTTT.

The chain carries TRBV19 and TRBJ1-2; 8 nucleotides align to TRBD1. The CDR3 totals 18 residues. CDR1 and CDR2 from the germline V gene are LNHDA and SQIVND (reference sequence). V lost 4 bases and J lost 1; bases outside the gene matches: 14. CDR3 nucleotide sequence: TGTGCCAGTAGTACTCCAAGCCTTCTGGGACAGGATAACTATGGCTACACCTTC. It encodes CASSTPSLLGQDNYGYTF.

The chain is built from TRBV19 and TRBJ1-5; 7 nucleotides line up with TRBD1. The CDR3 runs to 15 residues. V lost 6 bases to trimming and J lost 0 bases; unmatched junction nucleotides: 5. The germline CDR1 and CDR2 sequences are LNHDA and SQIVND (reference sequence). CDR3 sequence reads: CASRLQGYSNQPQHF. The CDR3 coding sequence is TGTGCCAGTAGATTACAGGGGTATAGCAATCAGCCCCAGCATTTT.

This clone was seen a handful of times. The CDR3, as DNA: TGTGCCAGCAGTGTTTGGGGACACATCGATCAGCCCCAGCATTTT. Amino acids: CASSVWGHIDQPQHF. The genes are TRBV6-4 and TRBJ1-5; TRBD1 might be the D (6 bases). The length of the CDR3 is 15 residues. Germline V gene data show CDR1 as MRHNA and CDR2 as SNTAGT. V dropped 4 bases and J dropped 5 bases, with 15 bases sitting between them.

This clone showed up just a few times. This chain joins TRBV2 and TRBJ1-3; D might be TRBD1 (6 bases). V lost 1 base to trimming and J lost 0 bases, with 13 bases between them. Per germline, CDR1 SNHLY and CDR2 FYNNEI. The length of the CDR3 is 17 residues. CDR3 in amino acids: CASSEELGQSSGNTIYF. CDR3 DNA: TGTGCCAGCAGTGAAGAGTTAGGACAGAGCTCTGGAAACACCATATATTTT.

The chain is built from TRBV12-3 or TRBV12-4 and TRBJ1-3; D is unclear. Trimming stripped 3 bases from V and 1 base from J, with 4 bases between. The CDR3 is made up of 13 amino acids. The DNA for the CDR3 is TGTGCCAGCAGTTTGAGTTCTGGAAACACCATATATTTT. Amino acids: CASSLSSGNTIYF.

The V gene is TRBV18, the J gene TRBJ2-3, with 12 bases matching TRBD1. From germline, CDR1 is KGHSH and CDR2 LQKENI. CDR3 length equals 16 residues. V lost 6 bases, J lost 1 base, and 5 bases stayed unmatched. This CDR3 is CASSGDRGLGTDTQYF. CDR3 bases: TGTGCCAGCTCGGGGGACAGGGGGCTCGGCACAGATACGCAGTATTTT.

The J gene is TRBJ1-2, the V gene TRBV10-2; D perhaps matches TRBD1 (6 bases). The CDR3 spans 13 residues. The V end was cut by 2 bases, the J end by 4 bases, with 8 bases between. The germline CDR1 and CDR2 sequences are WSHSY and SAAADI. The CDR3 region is CASSETTGYGYTF. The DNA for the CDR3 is TGCGCCAGCAGTGAGACGACAGGCTATGGCTACACCTTC.

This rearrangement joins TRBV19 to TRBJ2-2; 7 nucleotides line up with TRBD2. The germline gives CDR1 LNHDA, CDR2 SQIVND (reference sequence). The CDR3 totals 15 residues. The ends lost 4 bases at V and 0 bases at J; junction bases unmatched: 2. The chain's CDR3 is CASSNGLANTGELFF. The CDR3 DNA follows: TGTGCCAGTAGTAACGGACTAGCGAACACCGGGGAGCTGTTTTTT.

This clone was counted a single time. This CDR3 is CASSQETPGADKNIQYF. CDR3 sequence (DNA): TGCGCCAGCAGCCAAGAAACCCCGGGTGCGGACAAAAACATTCAGTACTTC. The V call is TRBV4-1, the J call TRBJ2-4; D remains ambiguous. Germline V lookup: CDR1 MGHRA, CDR2 YSYEKL. This CDR3 spans 17 amino acids. Trimming removed 0 bases from V and 3 bases from J, with 15 bases in between.

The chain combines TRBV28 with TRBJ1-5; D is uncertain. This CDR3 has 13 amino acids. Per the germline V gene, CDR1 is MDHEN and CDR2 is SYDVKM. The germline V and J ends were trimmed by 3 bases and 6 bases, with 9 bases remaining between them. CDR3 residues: CASSLARVQPQHF. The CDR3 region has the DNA TGTGCCAGCAGTTTGGCGAGGGTTCAGCCCCAGCATTTT.

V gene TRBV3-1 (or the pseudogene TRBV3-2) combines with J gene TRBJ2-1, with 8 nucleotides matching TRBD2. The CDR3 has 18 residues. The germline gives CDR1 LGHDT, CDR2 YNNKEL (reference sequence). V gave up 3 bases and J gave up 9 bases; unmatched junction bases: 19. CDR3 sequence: CASSHPLVGGGPGGEQFF. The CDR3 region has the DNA TGTGCCAGCAGCCACCCTTTGGTCGGCGGGGGGCCGGGTGGTGAGCAGTTCTTC.

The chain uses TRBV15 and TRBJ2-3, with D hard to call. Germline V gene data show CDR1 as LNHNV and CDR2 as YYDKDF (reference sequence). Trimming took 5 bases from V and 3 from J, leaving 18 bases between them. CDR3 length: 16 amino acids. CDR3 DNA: TGTGCCACCAGCCTTACTACGACGTTGCCTACAGATACGCAGTATTTT. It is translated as CATSLTTTLPTDTQYF. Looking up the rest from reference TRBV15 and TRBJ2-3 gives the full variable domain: DAMVIQNPRYQVTQFGKPVTLSCSQTLNHNVMYWYQQKSSQAPKLLFHYYDKDFNNEADTPDNFQSRRPNTSFCFLDIRSPGLGDTAMYLCATSLTTTLPTDTQYFGPGTRLTVL.

CDR3 region: CASRPPSGDYNEQFF. Here the CDR3 DNA reads TGTGCCAGCAGGCCCCCTAGCGGGGACTACAATGAGCAGTTCTTC. The V gene is TRBV6-5, the J gene TRBJ2-1; 9 nucleotides line up with TRBD2. The CDR3 sequence is 15 residues long. V shed 6 bases and J 3 bases; nucleotides not matched to a gene: 6. CDR1 and CDR2 (germline): MNHEY, SVGAGI.

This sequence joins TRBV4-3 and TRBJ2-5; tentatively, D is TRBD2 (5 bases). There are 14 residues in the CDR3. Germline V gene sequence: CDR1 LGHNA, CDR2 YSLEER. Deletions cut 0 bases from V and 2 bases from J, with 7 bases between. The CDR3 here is CASSQEGVQETQYF. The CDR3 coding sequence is TGCGCCAGCAGCCAAGAGGGAGTGCAAGAGACCCAGTACTTC.

The DNA for the CDR3 is TGTGCCAGCAGCTCAGACCGGGACAGGCTCCGGGCAGCTTTCTTT. The encoded protein is CASSSDRDRLRAAFF. V and J are TRBV7-3 and TRBJ1-1; 8 nucleotides agree with TRBD1. V lost 4 bases and J lost 10; bases outside the gene matches: 14. Germline assignment: CDR1 SGHTA and CDR2 FQGTGA. The CDR3 is 15 residues long.

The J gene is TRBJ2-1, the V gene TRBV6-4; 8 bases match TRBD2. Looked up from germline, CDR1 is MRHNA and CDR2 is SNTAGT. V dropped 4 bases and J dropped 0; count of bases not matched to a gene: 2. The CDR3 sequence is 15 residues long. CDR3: CASSVAGLSYNEQFF. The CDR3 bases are TGTGCCAGCAGTGTAGCGGGGCTCTCCTACAATGAGCAGTTCTTC.

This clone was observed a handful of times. CDR3 in DNA: TGTGCTTCCTGGGCTACGCGGGCAACTAATGAAAAACTGTTTTTT. As protein: CASWATRATNEKLFF. V gene TRBV2 combines with J gene TRBJ1-4; D remains ambiguous. The CDR3 loop spans 15 amino acids. CDR1 SNHLY and CDR2 FYNNEI come from the germline V gene.

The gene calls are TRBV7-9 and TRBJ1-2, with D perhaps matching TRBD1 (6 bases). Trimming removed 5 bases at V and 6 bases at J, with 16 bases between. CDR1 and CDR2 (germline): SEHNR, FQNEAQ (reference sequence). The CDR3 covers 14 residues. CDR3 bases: TGTGCCAGCAGCAGAGGACCAGGGGTCGATGGCTACACCTTC. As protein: CASSRGPGVDGYTF.